A single sample is the source of the 17 T cell receptor beta chains below, sequenced in a study of control samples from healthy donors and cancer patients. This table comes from immunoSEQ multiplex PCR, and its TCRdb copy is limited to in-frame clones, with some not included. The sample holds about 120,000 clones; around 91% are singletons and the top ten take less than 1.5%. Material: PBMCs. Receptors originate from a woman in her fifties or sixties with colorectal cancer.

The chain carries TRBV7-9 and TRBJ2-3; D call uncertain. Germline values: CDR1 SEHNR, CDR2 FQNEAQ (reference sequence). This CDR3 is 14 amino acids long. Between the trimmed V and J ends, which lost 1 base and 2 bases, there was a span of 7 bases. For the CDR3, the DNA is TGTGCCAGCAGCTTAGGAGGCACCACAGATACGCAGTATTTT. Protein product: CASSLGGTTDTQYF.

The gene calls are TRBV10-3 and TRBJ2-7; no definite D call. V lost 0 bases, J lost 5 bases, and 17 bases lay in between. Germline V gene data show CDR1 as ENHRY and CDR2 as SYGVKD. CDR3 length equals 16 residues. CDR3 protein: CAISESTPQIIHEQYF. In DNA form, the CDR3 reads TGTGCCATCAGTGAGTCCACCCCCCAAATCATCCACGAGCAGTACTTC.

The rearrangement links TRBV7-9 to TRBJ1-3, with D unresolved. The CDR3 is 13 amino acids. Between the trimmed V and J ends, which lost 3 bases and 3 bases, there was a span of 6 bases. The germline V gene encodes CDR1 SEHNR and CDR2 FQNEAQ (reference sequence). CDR3 amino acids: CASSFSIGNTIYF. In DNA form, the CDR3 reads TGTGCCAGCAGCTTCTCAATTGGAAACACCATATATTTT.

The chain links TRBV19 to TRBJ2-4; TRBD1 might be the D (5 bases). The CDR3 length is 15 residues. Germline CDR1 LNHDA, CDR2 SQIVND (reference sequence). The V end lost 4 bases, the J end lost 9 bases, and 19 bases lay between the germline ends. CDR3 residues: CASSTEFQGQGIQYF. The CDR3 nucleotides read TGTGCCAGTAGTACAGAATTCCAGGGCCAGGGCATTCAGTACTTC.

V gene TRBV28 combines with J gene TRBJ1-1; D is uncertain. Germline V gene data show CDR1 as MDHEN and CDR2 as SYDVKM. The CDR3 loop spans 14 amino acids. V was pared by 10 bases and J by 0 bases, with 15 bases between. The CDR3 bases are TGTGCCACCAGGATCGGGCCCATGAACACTGAAGCTTTCTTT. Residues: CATRIGPMNTEAFF.

The chain uses TRBV15 and TRBJ2-5; 9 bases agree with TRBD2. The CDR3 is 15 residues long. Germline loops: CDR1 LNHNV, CDR2 YYDKDF (reference sequence). Trimming took 3 bases from V and 1 from J; bases not matched to a gene: 3. This chain's CDR3 is CATSRETSGQETQYF. DNA for the CDR3: TGTGCCACCAGCAGGGAGACTAGCGGCCAAGAGACCCAGTACTTC.

V gene TRBV7-2 combines with J gene TRBJ2-4; a weak D match, TRBD1 (6 bases). V lost 1 base to trimming and J lost 8 bases, with 6 bases between them. This CDR3 contains 12 residues. Germline CDR1 is SGHTA and CDR2 is FQGNSA. CDR3 protein: CASSLEGDIQYF. The CDR3 region has the DNA TGTGCCAGCAGCTTAGAGGGGGACATTCAGTACTTC.

The CDR3 coding sequence is TGTGCCAGCAGGTTAGCGGGAAACCCAGCCTACGAGCAGTACTTC. Translating it yields CASRLAGNPAYEQYF. V is TRBV28 and J is TRBJ2-7; 8 nucleotides align to TRBD2. V shed 6 bases, J shed 2 bases, and the junction held 9 bases outside the gene matches. Germline CDR1 is MDHEN and CDR2 is SYDVKM. The CDR3 runs 15 residues.

This chain connects TRBV5-1 to TRBJ1-6; 10 bases match TRBD1. The CDR3 runs to 15 residues. Looked up from germline, CDR1 is SGHRS and CDR2 is YFSETQ. Losses at the gene ends were 4 bases for V and 8 bases for J; bases not matched to a gene: 6. The DNA of the CDR3 is TGCGCCAGCAGCCCCGACGGGACAGGGGATTCACCCCTCCACTTT. It specifies CASSPDGTGDSPLHF. Variable domain in full (rest from reference TRBV5-1 and TRBJ1-6): KAGVTQTPRYLIKTRGQQVTLSCSPISGHRSVSWYQQTPGQGLQFLFEYFSETQRNKGNFPGRFSGRQFSNSRSEMNVSTLELGDSALYLCASSPDGTGDSPLHFGNGTRLTVT.

V usage is TRBV9 and J usage is TRBJ2-5; TRBD2 matches 13 bases. Germline CDR1 reads SGDLS; CDR2 reads YYNGEE. This CDR3 region has 16 residues. V was clipped by 0 bases and J by 5 bases; unmatched bases: 4. The CDR3 reads CASSVGGLAGVETQYF. CDR3 DNA sequence: TGTGCCAGCAGCGTAGGTGGACTAGCGGGAGTTGAGACCCAGTACTTC.

This chain uses TRBV2 with TRBJ2-1, with 7 bases that match TRBD2. V lost 5 bases and J lost 5; bases outside the gene matches: 6. Per the germline V gene, CDR1 is SNHLY and CDR2 is FYNNEI. The CDR3 extends over 14 amino acids. The DNA of the CDR3 is TGTGCCAGCAGTAAGGCTAGCGGTGACAATGAGCAGTTCTTC. It encodes CASSKASGDNEQFF.

This clone was seen more than once but under ten times. This sequence joins TRBV5-4 and TRBJ1-3; D remains unclear. CDR1 and CDR2 from the germline V gene are SGHNT and YYREEE (reference sequence). The CDR3 runs 15 residues. With 0 bases removed from V and 0 bases from J, the gap between germline ends came to 7 bases. The CDR3 DNA reads TGTGCCAGCAGCTTGGGACGCGGCTCTGGAAACACCATATATTTT. This codes for CASSLGRGSGNTIYF.

The rearrangement links TRBV12-1 to TRBJ2-7; TRBD2, the D gene given by the table, was not confirmed from the DNA. TRBV12-1 is annotated as a pseudogene. The CDR3 extends over 21 amino acids. CDR3 region: CASSRRSRRDSPWQRAYEQYF. CDR3 nucleotide sequence: TGTGCCAGCAGCCGCAGATCCCGCCGGGACTCGCCTTGGCAGCGTGCGTACGAGCAGTACTTC.

As DNA, the CDR3 is TGTGCCAGCAGTGGTGGGACTAGATCATTCTACGAGCAGTACTTC. Translated, it gives CASSGGTRSFYEQYF. V and J are TRBV2 and TRBJ2-7, with TRBD2 identical over 8 bases. J was trimmed by 3 bases and V by 4 bases; bases with no gene match: 8. CDR3 length: 15 amino acids. In germline, CDR1 is SNHLY, CDR2 FYNNEI.

This chain joins TRBV28 and TRBJ2-7; D possibly corresponds to TRBD1 (7 bases). CDR1 is MDHEN and CDR2 is SYDVKM in the germline V gene. Trimming left V 6 bases short and J 3 bases short, with 21 bases between. CDR3 length: 16 amino acids. CDR3 sequence: CASSLYRGGTVYEQYF. DNA of the CDR3: TGTGCCAGCAGCCTGTATAGGGGCGGGACAGTCTACGAGCAGTACTTC.

The gene calls are TRBV6-1 and TRBJ1-1; D unresolved. The CDR3 contains 13 residues. CDR1 and CDR2 (germline): MNHNS, SASEGT. V lost 1 base and J lost 4, with 7 bases in between. The CDR3 coding sequence is TGTGCCAGCAGTGAAGGGCGGCCCACTGAAGCTTTCTTT. This translates into CASSEGRPTEAFF.

The CDR3 nucleotides read TGTGCCAGCTCACCGCACCCGGCGGACTCCTACGAGCAGTACTTC. This sequence encodes CASSPHPADSYEQYF. This chain joins TRBV18 and TRBJ2-7; D remains ambiguous. Germline V gives CDR1 KGHSH, CDR2 LQKENI. The germline V and J ends were trimmed by 3 bases and 0 bases, with 12 bases remaining between them. There are 15 residues in the CDR3.